This passage covers 4 T cell receptor beta chains from one sample sequenced in a study of blood T cell repertoires in COVID-19. Profiling relied on immunoSEQ multiplex PCR, and the TCRdb table lists in-frame clones only, not all of them. The sample includes 160,000 or so clones, approximately 80% of them seen just once. The specimen sequenced was peripheral blood. Receptors originate from a human donor in a cohort sampled during active COVID-19.

V gene TRBV28 combines with J gene TRBJ2-5; TRBD2 aligns across 9 bases. The ends lost 6 bases at V and 4 bases at J; junction bases unmatched: 9. Germline-derived CDR1 and CDR2 are MDHEN and SYDVKM. The CDR3 loop spans 15 amino acids. CDR3 coding DNA: TGTGCCAGCAGCTTTAGCGGGAGTTTCAGAGAGACCCAGTACTTC. Translating gives CASSFSGSFRETQYF.

V and J are TRBV6-5 and TRBJ2-4, with TRBD1 matching 8 bases. This CDR3 region has 15 residues. With 2 bases clipped from V and 7 bases from J, the junction kept 7 bases outside the gene matches. CDR1 and CDR2 (germline): MNHEY, SVGAGI. The CDR3 bases are TGTGCCAGCAGTTACGGGCAGGGGGCAACGAACATTCAGTACTTC. Amino acid sequence: CASSYGQGATNIQYF.

The chain carries TRBV24-1 and TRBJ1-2; D gene unclear. Germline-derived CDR1 and CDR2 are KGHDR and SFDVKD. Trimming removed 4 bases from V and 2 bases from J, with 10 bases in between. The CDR3 covers 14 residues. The chain's CDR3 is CATSDPTQNYGYTF. The CDR3 DNA reads as TGTGCCACCAGTGACCCTACTCAAAACTATGGCTACACCTTC.

The chain recombines TRBV7-3 with TRBJ2-2; TRBD2 might be the D (6 bases). The CDR3 contains 13 residues. Trimming left V 6 bases short and J 5 bases short, with 10 bases between. Germline V lookup: CDR1 SGHTA, CDR2 FQGTGA. The CDR3: CASRSSATGELFF. Here the CDR3 DNA reads TGTGCCAGCAGATCTAGCGCAACCGGGGAGCTGTTTTTT.